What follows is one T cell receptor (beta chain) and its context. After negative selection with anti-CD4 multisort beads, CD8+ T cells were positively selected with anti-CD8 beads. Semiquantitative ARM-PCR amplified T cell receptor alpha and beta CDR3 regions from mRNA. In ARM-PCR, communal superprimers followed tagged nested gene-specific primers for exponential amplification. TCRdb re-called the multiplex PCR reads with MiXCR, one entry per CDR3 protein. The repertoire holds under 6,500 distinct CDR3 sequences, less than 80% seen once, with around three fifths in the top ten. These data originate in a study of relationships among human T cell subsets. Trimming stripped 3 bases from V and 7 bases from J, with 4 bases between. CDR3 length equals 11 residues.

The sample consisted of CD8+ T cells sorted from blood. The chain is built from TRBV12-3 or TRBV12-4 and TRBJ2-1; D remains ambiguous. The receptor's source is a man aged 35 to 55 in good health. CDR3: CASSLGNEQFF. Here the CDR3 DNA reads TGTGCCAGCAGTTTGGGGAATGAGCAGTTCTTC.